Listed below are T cell receptor beta chains from one sample, sequenced in a study of cytomegalovirus exposure and HLA in healthy donors. The data were produced by immunoSEQ multiplex PCR, yet TCRdb's version contains in-frame clones alone and is incomplete. The table shows approximately 160,000 clones, with around 68% occurring only once. What was sequenced was PBMCs. Source of these receptors: a woman aged 35 to 49 in good health and CMV-seropositive. The conserved cysteine and the conserved F or W are not part of the CDR3 here.

V: TRBV18; CDR3: ASSPGQASYEQY
V: TRBV29-1; CDR3: SVDRGDNEQF
V: TRBV19; CDR3: ASSMGLGSSIGNQPQH
V: TRBV6-5; CDR3: ASSPLGGRNNEQF
V: TRBV6-5; CDR3: ASSYSGQLNQPQH
V: TRBV6-5; CDR3: ASTTTPGNTEAF
V: TRBV5-8; CDR3: ASRRDRGVLYGYP
V: TRBV27; CDR3: ASSVRDRDYEQY
V: TRBV7-2; CDR3: ASSLARNNEQF
V: TRBV10-3; CDR3: AINQGSGELF
V: TRBV19; CDR3: ASSIQGDQPQH
V: TRBV15; CDR3: ATSRGSGPSTDTQY
V: TRBV6-4; CDR3: ASSDGRGYYNEQF
V: TRBV19; CDR3: ASTIRQQGRDTQY
V: TRBV19; CDR3: ASSISTGGEYEQY
V: TRBV2; CDR3: ARSYREHYNEQF
V: TRBV5-4; CDR3: ASSLDRGNSPLN
V: TRBV7-9; CDR3: ASSLVSHEQY
V: TRBV29-1; CDR3: SVEVTAFHEQY
V: TRBV28; CDR3: ASSLIGGGQGEYIQY
V: TRBV7-2; CDR3: ASSLELRGETQY
V: TRBV27; CDR3: ASRMEGAGRDTQY
V: TRBV12-5; CDR3: ASAKPGDRNSPLH
V: TRBV7-9; CDR3: SSSPLEETQY
V: TRBV23-1; CDR3: ASNPSLGPSSGANVLT